Listed here are 4 T cell receptor beta chains from one sample, sequenced in a study of blood T cell repertoires in COVID-19. Libraries were prepared by immunoSEQ multiplex PCR; TCRdb keeps only in-frame clonotypes and omits some of them. In the table there are tens of thousands of clones, roughly 83% of which are singletons. The sequenced sample consisted of peripheral blood. The receptors originated from a man older than 75 with acute or convalescent COVID-19.

The chain links TRBV6-5 to TRBJ1-5; TRBD1 matches 10 bases. Per germline, CDR1 MNHEY and CDR2 SVGAGI. This CDR3 spans 14 amino acids. With 6 bases clipped from V and 5 bases from J, the junction kept 4 bases outside the gene matches. CDR3 sequence: CASRTGQGDQPQHF. In nucleotides, the CDR3 is TGTGCCAGCAGGACTGGACAGGGGGATCAGCCCCAGCATTTT.

V and J are TRBV6-6 and TRBJ1-1, with 9 bases fitting TRBD1. With V trimmed by 5 bases and J by 3 bases, 7 bases remained unmatched. The CDR3 totals 15 residues. From germline, CDR1 is MNHNY and CDR2 SVGAGI (reference sequence). CDR3 in amino acids: CASSPPDRGDTEAFF. As DNA, the CDR3 is TGTGCCAGCAGTCCTCCCGACAGGGGGGACACTGAAGCTTTCTTT.

This rearrangement joins TRBV5-5 to TRBJ2-4; D not certain. V dropped 3 bases and J dropped 1 base, with 11 bases sitting between them. Germline CDR1 and CDR2: SGHKS and YYEKEE (reference sequence). CDR3 length: 15 amino acids. CDR3 nucleotide sequence: TGTGCCAGCAGCTCGCGCGAAGCGGCCAAAAACATTCAGTACTTC. This translates into CASSSREAAKNIQYF. The full variable domain, rest sourced from reference TRBV5-5 and TRBJ2-4, is DAGVTQSPTHLIKTRGQQVTLRCSPISGHKSVSWYQQVLGQGPQFIFQYYEKEERGRGNFPDRFSARQFPNYSSELNVNALLLGDSALYLCASSSREAAKNIQYFGAGTRLSVL.

This clone was observed once. The chain employs TRBV3-1 (or the pseudogene TRBV3-2) and TRBJ1-2, with D perhaps TRBD1 (6 bases). Trimming removed 2 bases at V and 14 bases at J, with 15 bases between. The germline CDR1 and CDR2 sequences are LGHDT and YNNKEL (reference sequence). The CDR3 covers 12 residues. The CDR3 nucleotides read TGTGCCAGCAGCCAACCCCCGGGACAAGGGACCTTC. Protein: CASSQPPGQGTF.